These T cell receptor beta chains were read from a single sample in a study of cytomegalovirus exposure and HLA in healthy donors. Sequencing used immunoSEQ multiplex PCR; TCRdb keeps in-frame clones, though not all of them. The sample lists some 190,000 clones; 75% to 90% were seen once. The sample was PBMCs. The receptors here all came from a woman aged 25 to 39 in good health and CMV-seronegative. Both conserved end residues are part of each CDR3. D genes are given only for firm matches. Some rows mark clone size as missing; the rest say once, few, many or name a class of expanded clone.

-,-,TRBV15,TRBJ2-7,CATSRGASDEQYF,TGTGCCACCAGCAGGGGGGCCTCGGACGAGCAGTACTTC
-,-,TRBV9,TRBJ2-6,CASSPQTGGSGANVLTF,TGTGCCAGCAGCCCCCAAACCGGGGGCTCTGGGGCCAACGTCCTGACTTTC
-,TRBD1,TRBV2,TRBJ2-1,CASSVNPRQGANEQFF,TGTGCCAGCAGTGTAAATCCGAGACAGGGGGCGAATGAGCAGTTCTTC
-,-,TRBV6-5,TRBJ1-1,CASRPTGTVNTEAFF,TGTGCCAGCAGACCAACAGGGACGGTGAACACTGAAGCTTTCTTT
-,-,TRBV5-1,TRBJ1-2,CASSLAGTNYGYTF,TGCGCCAGCAGCTTGGCAGGGACTAACTATGGCTACACCTTC
-,-,TRBV5-1,TRBJ1-1,CASSLSFINTEAFF,TGCGCCAGCAGCCTCTCGTTTATAAACACTGAAGCTTTCTTT
-,TRBD2,TRBV6-6,TRBJ2-4,CASSYGIAGGENIQYF,TGTGCCAGCAGTTACGGTATAGCGGGAGGTGAAAACATTCAGTACTTC
once,TRBD2,TRBV4-1,TRBJ2-3,CASSHLTSELTDTQYF,TGCGCCAGCAGCCACCTGACTAGCGAACTCACAGATACGCAGTATTTT
-,-,TRBV5-6,TRBJ1-5,CASSFGGGFNQPQHF,TGTGCCAGCAGCTTTGGCGGGGGCTTCAATCAGCCCCAGCATTTT
-,TRBD2,TRBV13,TRBJ2-2,CASSAFSQRGNTGELFF,TGTGCCAGCAGCGCCTTTTCGCAGCGGGGAAACACCGGGGAGCTGTTTTTT
-,-,TRBV2,TRBJ1-5,CASSLQGGREPQHF,TGTGCCAGCAGTCTACAGGGCGGTCGGGAGCCCCAGCATTTT
-,-,TRBV11-2,TRBJ2-7,CASSLVGGQLYEQYF,TGTGCCAGCAGCTTAGTCGGCGGGCAGCTCTACGAGCAGTACTTC
once,-,TRBV10-3,TRBJ2-1,CAISPTSYEQFF,TGTGCCATCAGCCCAACTAGCTATGAGCAGTTCTTC
-,TRBD1,TRBV5-1,TRBJ2-2,CASSPRRPGTGTGELFF,TGCGCCAGCAGCCCTCGCCGTCCCGGGACAGGGACCGGGGAGCTGTTTTTT
-,TRBD2,TRBV11-2,TRBJ2-3,CASSLGAYAGGTDTQYF,TGTGCCAGCAGCTTAGGGGCGTACGCGGGGGGCACAGATACGCAGTATTTT
-,-,TRBV5-1,TRBJ2-5,CASSLATLATGETQYF,TGCGCCAGCAGCTTGGCAACACTAGCAACGGGGGAGACCCAGTACTTC
-,-,TRBV7-9,TRBJ2-4,CASSLAGTLNIQYF,TGTGCCAGCAGCTTAGCCGGGACATTAAACATTCAGTACTTC
-,TRBD2,TRBV7-2,TRBJ2-5,CASSLARGEVETQYF,TGTGCCAGCAGCCTAGCCCGGGGGGAGGTGGAGACCCAGTACTTC
few,-,TRBV29-1,TRBJ2-1,CSVEPGTGGFF,TGCAGCGTTGAACCCGGGACCGGGGGGTTCTTC
-,TRBD1,TRBV7-9,TRBJ2-7,CASSSGQNYEQYF,TGTGCCAGCAGCTCGGGACAGAACTACGAGCAGTACTTC
-,TRBD2,TRBV6-1,TRBJ2-2,CASILAVNTGELFF,TGTGCCAGCATACTAGCGGTGAACACCGGGGAGCTGTTTTTT
-,-,TRBV27,TRBJ2-7,CASSFLEETYEQYF,TGTGCCAGCAGTTTCCTCGAGGAGACCTACGAGCAGTACTTC
-,-,TRBV2,TRBJ2-1,CASSEGQSYNEQFF,TGTGCCAGCAGTGAAGGGCAATCCTACAATGAGCAGTTCTTC
-,TRBD1,TRBV10-1,TRBJ2-1,CASSESTGSYNEQFF,TGCGCCAGCAGTGAGTCGACAGGGTCCTACAATGAGCAGTTCTTC
once,-,TRBV7-9,TRBJ1-2,CSSSRWGGPYYNYGYTF,TGTTCCAGCAGCCGGTGGGGGGGGCCATATTATAACTATGGCTACACCTTC
-,-,TRBV5-1,TRBJ2-3,CASSWRGRDPTDTQYF,TGCGCCAGCAGCTGGAGGGGACGGGATCCCACAGATACGCAGTATTTT
-,-,TRBV4-1,TRBJ2-7,CASSLGLAPYEQYF,TGCGCCAGCAGCCTTGGACTCGCACCCTACGAGCAGTACTTC
once,TRBD1,TRBV19,TRBJ2-1,CASSIGQGRNNEQFF,TGTGCCAGTAGTATAGGACAGGGAAGGAACAATGAGCAGTTCTTC
-,TRBD2,TRBV15,TRBJ2-7,CATSRDREGPYEQYF,TGTGCCACCAGCAGAGATCGGGAGGGTCCCTACGAGCAGTACTTC
-,TRBD2,TRBV5-1,TRBJ2-2,CASQRGGGFNTGELFF,TGCGCCAGCCAGCGGGGCGGGGGATTTAACACCGGGGAGCTGTTTTTT
-,-,TRBV5-1,TRBJ2-1,CASQKSLDNEQFF,TGCGCCAGCCAAAAGAGTTTAGACAATGAGCAGTTCTTC
-,-,TRBV5-1,TRBJ2-1,CASSFGLGDEQFF,TGCGCCAGCAGCTTTGGGTTAGGGGATGAGCAGTTCTTC
-,TRBD1,TRBV27,TRBJ2-7,CASSLSPGTGSYEQYF,TGTGCCAGCAGTTTATCCCCCGGGACAGGGTCCTACGAGCAGTACTTC
-,-,TRBV28,TRBJ1-4,CASSFGSVAEKLFF,TGTGCCAGCAGTTTCGGCAGCGTGGCTGAAAAACTGTTTTTT
-,TRBD1,TRBV7-9,TRBJ2-1,CASSPGGTLHNEQFF,TGTGCCAGCAGCCCAGGGGGTACCCTTCACAATGAGCAGTTCTTC
-,TRBD2,TRBV28,TRBJ2-3,CASNAIAGGADTQYF,TGTGCCAGCAACGCCATAGCGGGAGGGGCGGATACGCAGTATTTT
-,TRBD1,TRBV5-1,TRBJ1-1,CASSAQTGFNTEAFF,TGCGCCAGCAGTGCTCAGACAGGGTTCAACACTGAAGCTTTCTTT
few,TRBD2,TRBV11-2,TRBJ2-5,CASSFRLADYQETQYF,TGTGCCAGCAGCTTCAGACTAGCGGATTACCAAGAGACCCAGTACTTC
once,-,TRBV7-7,TRBJ2-1,CASSPTASSYNEQFF,TGTGCTAGCAGCCCGACTGCAAGCTCCTACAATGAGCAGTTCTTC
-,TRBD2,TRBV9,TRBJ2-2,CASSGLAGETGELFF,TGTGCCAGCAGCGGACTAGCGGGAGAAACCGGGGAGCTGTTTTTT
-,-,TRBV19,TRBJ1-4,CASNRGSNEKLFF,TGTGCCAGCAATAGAGGGTCTAATGAAAAACTGTTTTTT
once,-,TRBV29-1,TRBJ1-1,CSVRGAATEAFF,TGCAGCGTTCGTGGGGCCGCGACTGAAGCTTTCTTT
-,-,TRBV6-6,TRBJ1-4,CASSYRGNEKLFF,TGTGCCAGCAGTTACCGGGGGAATGAAAAACTGTTTTTT
-,-,TRBV25-1,TRBJ2-2,CASSDRRLFNTGELFF,TGTGCCAGCAGTGATAGGAGGCTCTTTAACACCGGGGAGCTGTTTTTT
-,-,TRBV6-4,TRBJ2-3,CASSDPQEGDTQYF,TGTGCCAGCAGTGACCCACAGGAGGGAGATACGCAGTATTTT
-,-,TRBV7-2,TRBJ1-4,CASSLDHGDEKLFF,TGTGCCAGCAGCTTAGATCACGGGGATGAAAAACTGTTTTTT
few,-,TRBV14,TRBJ1-3,CASSPPGAGNTIYF,TGTGCCAGCAGCCCCCCCGGGGCTGGAAACACCATATATTTT
once,TRBD2,TRBV6-1,TRBJ2-5,CASSAWRSGRAEETQYF,TGTGCCAGCAGTGCCTGGCGTAGCGGGAGGGCCGAGGAGACCCAGTACTTC
-,TRBD2,TRBV29-1,TRBJ2-7,CSTSSGRRPYEQYF,TGCAGCACTAGTAGCGGGAGGAGGCCCTACGAGCAGTACTTC
-,-,TRBV2,TRBJ2-3,CASQLAGEGADTQYF,TGTGCCAGCCAACTTGCAGGGGAAGGGGCAGATACGCAGTATTTT
-,-,TRBV7-8,TRBJ2-1,CASSLVPGSYNEQFF,TGTGCCAGCAGCTTAGTACCGGGTTCCTACAATGAGCAGTTCTTC
-,-,TRBV28,TRBJ1-2,CASSFSGINYGYTF,TGTGCCAGCAGTTTTTCCGGGATAAACTATGGCTACACCTTC
-,-,TRBV28,TRBJ1-5,CASSPGGTFNQPQHF,TGTGCCAGCAGTCCCGGCGGGACTTTCAATCAGCCCCAGCATTTT
-,TRBD1,TRBV27,TRBJ1-1,CASSLTGGNTEAFF,TGTGCCAGCAGTTTGACAGGGGGGAACACTGAAGCTTTCTTT
-,TRBD1,TRBV5-1,TRBJ1-4,CASSGTGLNEKLFF,TGCGCCAGCAGCGGGACAGGCCTTAATGAAAAACTGTTTTTT
-,-,TRBV5-1,TRBJ1-1,CASSLTGNAEAFF,TGCGCCAGCAGCTTGACGGGGAACGCTGAAGCTTTCTTT
-,TRBD2,TRBV7-9,TRBJ2-2,CASSRAGTSGNTGELFF,TGTGCCAGCAGCCGAGCCGGGACTAGCGGTAACACCGGGGAGCTGTTTTTT
-,-,TRBV7-6,TRBJ2-2,CASSYSGAGGPGELFF,TGTGCCAGCAGCTATAGCGGTGCCGGGGGGCCCGGGGAGCTGTTTTTT
few,-,TRBV19,TRBJ2-3,CASSSADTQYF,TGTGCCAGTAGTAGCGCAGATACGCAGTATTTT